These T cell receptor beta chains were read from a single sample in a study of response to subunit inactivated influenza vaccine. TCRdb used MiXCR to reprocess the RT-PCR reads, holding one entry per CDR3 protein. The sample lists about 170,000 distinct CDR3 sequences, about 12% occurring once. These data also featured in a second study, about T cells expressing NK-cell markers.

The sample consisted of CD8+ T cells sorted from PBMCs, taken 11 to 12 days after vaccination. Every receptor here comes from a middle-aged man who received an inactivated influenza vaccine. The CDR3 runs from the conserved cysteine through the conserved F or W. The D gene is left open where the match is weak. Size is stated for part of the rows, as once, few or many counts, or as a class when the clone is expanded.

TGTGCCAGCAGCCTGACGGGACTAGCGGGAGCCGAGCAGTTCTTC,CASSLTGLAGAEQFF,15,TRBV7-9,TRBD2,TRBJ2-1,few
TGTGCCAGCAGCGGTACTAGCGGATCTTCCTACAATGAGCAGTTCTTC,CASSGTSGSSYNEQFF,16,TRBV7-9,TRBD2,TRBJ2-1,few
TGCGCCAGCAGCCAGGGGACTAGCAGTATAAATGAGCAGTTCTTC,CASSQGTSSINEQFF,15,TRBV4-3,TRBD2,TRBJ2-1,many
TGTGCCTGGAGCCTACAGGGGTCCGCCTACGAGCAGTACTTC,CAWSLQGSAYEQYF,14,TRBV30,TRBD1,TRBJ2-7,NA
TGCGCCAGCAGCTTGGGAGGTAGCGGAACGTGGGAGACTGAAGCTTTCTTT,CASSLGGSGTWETEAFF,17,TRBV5-1,NA,TRBJ1-1,NA
TGCGCCAGCAGCCGTTTAGGGGACAGGGGGCGTTTGGAGCAGTATTTT,CASSRLGDRGRLEQYF,16,TRBV4-3,TRBD1,TRBJ2-3,few
TGTGCCAGCAGCTCCGGGACTAGCTACCCCAATGAGCAGTTCTTC,CASSSGTSYPNEQFF,15,TRBV7-2,TRBD2,TRBJ2-1,NA
TGTGCCAGCAGTTCGACAGGGGCAGAAACCGTAGAAAAACTGTTTTTT,CASSSTGAETVEKLFF,16,TRBV27,TRBD1,TRBJ1-4,few
TGTGCCAGTAGTATGGGTCCGGGTCCTCAGTTCTTC,CASSMGPGPQFF,12,TRBV19,NA,TRBJ2-1,few
TGTGCCAGCAGCAATAAAGGGGGGAGCTCCTACAATGAGCAGTTCTTC,CASSNKGGSSYNEQFF,16,TRBV7-9,NA,TRBJ2-1,many
TGCAGCGCGTCCGGGACTAGCGGTTCAGGGCCCCACAATGAGCAGTTCTTC,CSASGTSGSGPHNEQFF,17,TRBV29-1,TRBD2,TRBJ2-1,few
TGTGCCAGCAGCTGGTCCTTAAGGCTTGACACCGGGGAGCTGTTTTTT,CASSWSLRLDTGELFF,16,TRBV7-8,NA,TRBJ2-2,NA
TGTGCCAGCAAGACTACAAGCCAGCCCCAGCATTTT,CASKTTSQPQHF,12,TRBV6-2/TRBV6-3,NA,TRBJ1-5,NA
TGTGCCAGCAGTTTCCAGGTTGGCCTTCGGGACGAGCAGTACTTC,CASSFQVGLRDEQYF,15,TRBV12-3/TRBV12-4,NA,TRBJ2-7,few
TGTGCCACCAGCAAGGGACTAGCGGGGGCCGACGAGCAGTACTTC,CATSKGLAGADEQYF,15,TRBV15,TRBD2,TRBJ2-7,few
TGTGCCAGCAGTTTGTGGGGGAAGGGGGAGACCCAGTACTTC,CASSLWGKGETQYF,14,TRBV27,NA,TRBJ2-5,many
TGCAGCGTTGAAGTTGAGGGGCCAGATACGCAGTATTTT,CSVEVEGPDTQYF,13,TRBV29-1,NA,TRBJ2-3,few
TGTGCCAGCAACGGGTTGGTGACCGGGAAGCTGTTTTTT,CASNGLVTGKLFF,13,TRBV6-1,NA,TRBJ2-2,NA
TGTGCCAGCCTCAAGGCACTAGCGGGCCCCCTGGACGGGGAGCTGTTTTTT,CASLKALAGPLDGELFF,17,TRBV6-2/TRBV6-3,TRBD2,TRBJ2-2,many
TGTGCCACCCACCTAGCGGGGGGGCCTGAGCAGTTCTTC,CATHLAGGPEQFF,13,TRBV27,TRBD2,TRBJ2-1,NA
TGTGCCAGCAGCTTAGGATCCGATGGCTACACCTTC,CASSLGSDGYTF,12,TRBV7-9,NA,TRBJ1-2,few
TGCGCCAGCAGCTCCCTTCTGGGGGCAGGTAATCAGCCCCAGCATTTT,CASSSLLGAGNQPQHF,16,TRBV4-1,NA,TRBJ1-5,NA
TGTGCCAGCAGTTACGGGACAGCCTATAATTCACCCCTCCACTTT,CASSYGTAYNSPLHF,15,TRBV6-5,TRBD1,TRBJ1-6,few
TGTGCCAGCAGCTTACTTCAATCAGGGGTTCTCGGAGAGACCCAGTACTTC,CASSLLQSGVLGETQYF,17,TRBV7-9,NA,TRBJ2-5,NA
TGCAGTGCTAGAATACGAGTAGCAGGGCCGCAGTATTTT,CSARIRVAGPQYF,13,TRBV20-1,NA,TRBJ2-3,NA
TGTGCCAGCAGTGAATGGCTAGCGGGGGTCCAAGAGACCCAGTACTTC,CASSEWLAGVQETQYF,16,TRBV6-1,TRBD2,TRBJ2-5,few
TGCAGTGCTCCCAGCGGGAGGGCCTCAGAGACCCAGTACTTC,CSAPSGRASETQYF,14,TRBV20-1,TRBD2,TRBJ2-5,few
TGTGCCAGCAGCGCGGCCCTCGGCTCCTACAATGAGCAGTTCTTC,CASSAALGSYNEQFF,15,TRBV6-2/TRBV6-3,NA,TRBJ2-1,NA
TGTGCCAGCAGCGACCCTATGAGAGCTTTCTTT,CASSDPMRAFF,11,TRBV11-2,NA,TRBJ1-1,NA
TGCGCCAGCAGCCAAGATTTGGGCGGGACCTACAATGAGCAGTTCTTC,CASSQDLGGTYNEQFF,16,TRBV4-1,NA,TRBJ2-1,NA
TGTGCCCGCAGCCCACCCCGTGATGGATTAGCGGGGGAGTACAATGAGCAGTTCTTC,CARSPPRDGLAGEYNEQFF,19,TRBV12-3/TRBV12-4,TRBD2,TRBJ2-1,NA
TGTGCCAGCAGCCCTAGCGGGGGGGCCCTCAATGAGCAGTTCTTC,CASSPSGGALNEQFF,15,TRBV7-6,TRBD2,TRBJ2-1,NA
TGTGCCAGCATCGAAAAAGGGTTGAACACCGGGGAGCTGTTTTTT,CASIEKGLNTGELFF,15,TRBV7-9,NA,TRBJ2-2,NA
TGCGCCAGCAGCCGTAGTGGACAGGGCCACGAGCAGTACTTC,CASSRSGQGHEQYF,14,TRBV5-1,TRBD1,TRBJ2-7,few